This T cell receptor (beta chain) comes out of a study of PD-1 blockade in classical Hodgkin lymphoma (dated by TCRdb to 2020 to 2021). The study in broad terms: Nivolumab dosing was 3 mg/kg intravenously every 2 weeks, continuing until either disease progression or unacceptable toxicity. The study used TCR beta sequencing and CyTOF to define a peripheral blood immune signature of response to PD-1 blockade in classical Hodgkin lymphoma.

From a lookup of the germline V gene (reference sequence), CDR1 and CDR2 are MNHNY and SVGAGI. The CDR3 numbers 15 residues from cysteine through phenylalanine. Only the CDR3 part of the read is kept: 45 bases, read in frame from the first base. For this chain, trimming is 0 bases at the V end and 10 bases at the J end, and the number of junction bases without a gene match is 3. Paper-wide results and their limitations: CD4+ but not CD8+ TCR diversity rose significantly by C4D1 (p=0.0027 vs p=0.16), most apparent in complete responders (p=0.02). Patients starting nivolumab less than 1 year after ASCT had lower diversity and were excluded from later analyses to avoid confounding by immune reconstitution. Trial patients with a complete response had baseline diversity similar to that of newly diagnosed patients, while partial responders and progressors had significantly lower diversity. The study was limited to a single clinical trial cohort, and causes of repertoire differences, possibly disease activity or prior therapy, remained undefined. Baseline TCR diversity was reported as lower in newly diagnosed patients than in healthy donors, and lower still in relapsed/refractory patients.

Genomic DNA was extracted with the Qiagen DNeasy kit from unsorted PBMCs and from negatively selected CD4+ and CD8+ fractions. TCR beta CDR3 regions were subjected to amplification by immunoSEQ multiplex PCR with primers that anneal to V and J segments. A synthetic immune receptor repertoire was used to minimize amplification bias, and any remaining bias was removed computationally after sequencing. Concerning the study's data processing: Custom Python scripts were used to quantify repertoire diversity as the Shannon entropy index. Unsorted, CD4+ and CD8+ repertoires were analyzed separately, except for combined analyses in which CD4+ and CD8+ sequences were merged in silico. Clonal expansion was defined as a frequency increase of at least 2-fold after treatment compared with C1D1, and clones undetected at baseline were assigned a pseudocount of 0.5. Clones with 0 or 1 copy at C1D1 were defined as singleton clones, while clones with 2 or more copies were defined as non-singleton clones. Clones expanded in unsorted samples were labelled as CD4+, CD8+ or unknown by matching protein sequences in sorted samples from the same patient. Wilcoxon tests were applied to paired samples to test diversity changes from C1D1 to C4D1. What TCRdb holds here is the immuneACCESS table cut down to in-frame rearrangements. Part of the clones is not present; checked against another copy, under half of the missing clones reflect an unresolved V gene, and the others are unexplained. The V and J calls and clone size come from that table; D and trimming were worked out from the DNA. This sample is represented by 29,000 or so clones; 70% of them were singletons. The ten largest clones add up to 15% of the sample.

Remarks on this clone: This clone's antigen is unknown. The record has no base qualities; no much larger clone is one base away.

Sample time point, as interpreted from the label and publication: cycle 2 day 1 (C2D1) of nivolumab. Every trial patient had relapsed following autologous stem cell transplantation, and prior brentuximab vedotin exposure was what differed among cohorts A, B and C. The trial cohort included some 53 patients with relapsed/refractory classical Hodgkin lymphoma, and each patient had a best overall response of complete response, partial response or progressive disease. Trial patients were treated with single-agent nivolumab in the multi-cohort phase II CheckMate 205 trial. Best overall response was determined by an independent review committee according to the 2007 International Working Group response criteria. Trial PBMCs were collected just before the start of nivolumab (C1D1) and during therapy at cycle 2 day 1 and cycle 4 day 1. Peripheral blood was collected in 8 mL Vacutainer Cell Preparation Tubes, from which PBMCs were isolated by centrifugation and then cryopreserved.

This chain joins TRBV6-6 to TRBJ2-1; 13 nucleotides in the junction match TRBD2. Sample: peripheral blood mononuclear cells (PBMCs), taken before the second cycle of nivolumab. The receptor was derived from a human donor with classical Hodgkin lymphoma. The CDR3 protein sequence reads: CASSYSTSGGREQFF. The DNA sequence reads TGTGCCAGCAGTTACTCGACTAGCGGGGGGAGGGAGCAGTTCTTC.